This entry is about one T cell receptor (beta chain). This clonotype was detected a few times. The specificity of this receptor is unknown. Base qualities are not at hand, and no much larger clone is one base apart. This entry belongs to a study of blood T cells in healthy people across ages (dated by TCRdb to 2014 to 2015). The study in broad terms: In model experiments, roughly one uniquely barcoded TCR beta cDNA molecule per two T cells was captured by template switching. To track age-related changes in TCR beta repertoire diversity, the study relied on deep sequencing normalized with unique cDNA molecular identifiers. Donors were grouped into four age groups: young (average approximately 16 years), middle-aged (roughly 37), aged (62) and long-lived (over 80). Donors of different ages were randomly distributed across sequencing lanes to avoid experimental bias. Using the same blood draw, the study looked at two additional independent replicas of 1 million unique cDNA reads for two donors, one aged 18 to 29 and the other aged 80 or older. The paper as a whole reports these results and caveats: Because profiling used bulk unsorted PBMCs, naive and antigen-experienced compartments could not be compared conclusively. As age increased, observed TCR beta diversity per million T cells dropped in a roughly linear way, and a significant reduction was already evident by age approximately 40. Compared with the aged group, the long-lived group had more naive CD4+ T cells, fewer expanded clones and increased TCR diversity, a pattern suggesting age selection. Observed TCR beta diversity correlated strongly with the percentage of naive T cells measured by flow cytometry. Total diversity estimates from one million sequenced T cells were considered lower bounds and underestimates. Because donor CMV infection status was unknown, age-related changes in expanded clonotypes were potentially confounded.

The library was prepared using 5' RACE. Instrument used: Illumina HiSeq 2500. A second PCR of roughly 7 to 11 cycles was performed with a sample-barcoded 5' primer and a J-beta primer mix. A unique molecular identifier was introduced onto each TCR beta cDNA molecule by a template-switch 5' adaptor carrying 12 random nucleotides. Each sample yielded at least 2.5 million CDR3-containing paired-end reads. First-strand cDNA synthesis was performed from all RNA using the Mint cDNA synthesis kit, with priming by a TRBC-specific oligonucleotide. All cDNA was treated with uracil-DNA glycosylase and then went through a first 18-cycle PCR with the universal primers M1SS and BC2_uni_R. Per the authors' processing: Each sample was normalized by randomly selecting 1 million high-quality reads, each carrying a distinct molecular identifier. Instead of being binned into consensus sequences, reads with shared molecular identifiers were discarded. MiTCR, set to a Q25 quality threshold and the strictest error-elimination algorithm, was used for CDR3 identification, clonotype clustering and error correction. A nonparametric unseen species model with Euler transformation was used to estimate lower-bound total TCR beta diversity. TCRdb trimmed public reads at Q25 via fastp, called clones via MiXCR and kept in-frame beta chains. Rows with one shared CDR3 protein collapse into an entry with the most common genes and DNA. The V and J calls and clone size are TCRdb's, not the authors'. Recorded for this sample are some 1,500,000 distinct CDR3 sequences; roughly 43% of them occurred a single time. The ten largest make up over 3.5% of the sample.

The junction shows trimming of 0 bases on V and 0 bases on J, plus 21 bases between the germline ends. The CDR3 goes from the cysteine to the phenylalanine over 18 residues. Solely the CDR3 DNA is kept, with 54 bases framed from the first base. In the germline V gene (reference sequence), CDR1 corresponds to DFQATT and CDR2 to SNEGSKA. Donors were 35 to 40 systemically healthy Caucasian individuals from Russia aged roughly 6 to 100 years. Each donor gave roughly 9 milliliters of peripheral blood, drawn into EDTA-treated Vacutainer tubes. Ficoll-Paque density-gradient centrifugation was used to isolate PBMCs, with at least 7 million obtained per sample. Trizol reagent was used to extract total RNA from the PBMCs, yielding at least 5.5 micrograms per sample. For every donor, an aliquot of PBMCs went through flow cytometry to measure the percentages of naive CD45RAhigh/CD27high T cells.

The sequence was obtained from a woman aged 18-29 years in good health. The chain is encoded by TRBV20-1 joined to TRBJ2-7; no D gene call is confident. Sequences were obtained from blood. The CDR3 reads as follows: CSARDSWPLVSRSYEQYF. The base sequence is TGCAGTGCTAGAGATAGCTGGCCCTTGGTGAGTCGCTCCTACGAGCAGTACTTC.